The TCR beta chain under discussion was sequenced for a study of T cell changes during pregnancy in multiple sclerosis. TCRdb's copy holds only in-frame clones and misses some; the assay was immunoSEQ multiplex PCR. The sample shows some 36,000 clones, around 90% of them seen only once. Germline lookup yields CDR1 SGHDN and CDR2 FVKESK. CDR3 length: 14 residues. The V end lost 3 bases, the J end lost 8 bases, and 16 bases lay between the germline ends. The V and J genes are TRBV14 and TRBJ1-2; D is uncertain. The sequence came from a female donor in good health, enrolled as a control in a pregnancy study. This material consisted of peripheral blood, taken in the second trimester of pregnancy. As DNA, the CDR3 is TGTGCCAGCAGCCATCCCGAACGCGGTGGGGGCTACACCTTC. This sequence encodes CASSHPERGGGYTF.